This T cell receptor (beta chain) was sequenced during a study of blood T cells in healthy people across ages. Points from the study as a whole: As age increased, TCR beta diversity per million T cells fell in a roughly linear fashion. Because donor CMV status was unknown, expanded clonotype changes were possibly confounded.

Primers used in a second PCR of about 7 to 12 cycles were a sample-barcoded 5' primer and a J-beta primer mix. TCRdb redid the calling of the 5' RACE reads with MiXCR, one entry per CDR3 protein. This repertoire shows 850,000 to 1,300,000 distinct CDR3 sequences, roughly 45% found once; its top ten account for approximately 17%. The CDR3 consists of 16 residues. Germline CDR1 LGHNT, CDR2 FRNRAP. After removal of 5 bases from V and 2 bases from J, the junction contained 10 bases not matched to a gene. On this clonotype itself: Its antigen is as yet unknown.

The chain combines TRBV12-5 with TRBJ2-7; 9 positions match TRBD1. This receptor was obtained from a woman aged 60-75 years in good health. Input material: blood. CDR3 bases: TGTGCTAGTGGTCTGGACAGGGGCTTTCTTACCTACGAGCAGTACTTC. Translated, it gives CASGLDRGFLTYEQYF.